This T cell receptor (beta chain) derives from a study of radiotherapy plus CTLA-4 blockade in lung cancer. Assay used: immunoSEQ multiplex PCR; TCRdb lists only in-frame clones, some missing. The table lists roughly 110,000 clones, 70% to 85% of them singletons. Whole-study results and caveats: Together with interferon-beta, which increased in serum after radiation, early dynamic changes in blood T cell clones were reportedly the best predictors of response. In blood, tumor-derived TCR clones expanded after radiotherapy plus ipilimumab.

In chemo-refractory metastatic non-small-cell lung cancer, patients got ipilimumab CTLA-4 blockade together with focal radiation. Germline CDR1 SNHLY, CDR2 FYNNEI. Trimming removed 9 bases from V and 4 bases from J, with 15 bases in between. The CDR3 contains 13 residues. As regards this clone: Its antigen remains unknown.

This sequence was found in a human donor with non-small cell lung cancer that progressed on radiotherapy plus ipilimumab. Some clones in this sample may be carry-over from other donors' samples. The specimen was peripheral blood, collected from a patient treated with radiotherapy plus ipilimumab. V and J are TRBV2 and TRBJ1-2; D not certain. In nucleotides, the CDR3 is TGTGCCAGACGGAAGGGAGTCATCTATGGCTACACCTTC. Its translation: CARRKGVIYGYTF.